The TCR beta chain described here comes from a study of identical twins. General study findings and limits: For cord blood, abundant beta clonotypes had fewer insertions, unlike memory repertoires, which showed none. Modeled out-of-frame TCR alpha sharing in monozygotic twins fell below observed levels.

Comment on this clonotype: Its target is not known.

Template switching, a step in the protocol, added a universal primer site, and cDNA carried unique molecular identifiers. TCRdb reprocessed the 5' RACE reads via MiXCR and lists one record per CDR3 protein. The table lists about 340,000 distinct CDR3 sequences, 9% of them singletons. The sequence was collected from a woman in her forties or fifties in good health. The specimen sequenced was naive T cells sorted from blood.

CDR3 region: CANPGGLTTFTDTQYF. The CDR3 DNA is TGTGCCAATCCTGGGGGGTTAACCACCTTCACAGATACGCAGTATTTT. This chain links TRBV19 with TRBJ2-3; possibly TRBD2 for D (6 bases). Germline-derived CDR1 and CDR2 are LNHDA and SQIVND (reference sequence). With 10 bases removed from V and 2 bases from J, the gap between germline ends came to 22 bases. CDR3 size: 16 residues.